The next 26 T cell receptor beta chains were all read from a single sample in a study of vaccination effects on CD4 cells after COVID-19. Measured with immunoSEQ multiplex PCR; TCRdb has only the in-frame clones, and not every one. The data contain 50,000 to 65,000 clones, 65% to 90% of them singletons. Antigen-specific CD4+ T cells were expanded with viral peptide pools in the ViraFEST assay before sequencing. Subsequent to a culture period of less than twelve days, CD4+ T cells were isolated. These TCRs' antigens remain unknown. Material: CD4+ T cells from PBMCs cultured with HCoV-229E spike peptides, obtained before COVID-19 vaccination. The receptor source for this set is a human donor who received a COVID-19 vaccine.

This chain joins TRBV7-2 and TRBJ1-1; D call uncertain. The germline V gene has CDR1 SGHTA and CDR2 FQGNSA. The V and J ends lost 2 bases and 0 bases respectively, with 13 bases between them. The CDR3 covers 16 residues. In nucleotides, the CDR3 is TGTGCCAGCAGCTTAATCCCGACAAGTATGAACACTGAAGCTTTCTTT. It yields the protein CASSLIPTSMNTEAFF. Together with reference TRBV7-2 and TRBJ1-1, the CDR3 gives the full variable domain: GAGVSQSPSNKVTEKGKDVELRCDPISGHTALYWYRQSLGQGLEFLIYFQGNSAPDKSGLPSDRFSAERTGGSVSTLTIQRTQQEDSAVYLCASSLIPTSMNTEAFFGQGTRLTVV.

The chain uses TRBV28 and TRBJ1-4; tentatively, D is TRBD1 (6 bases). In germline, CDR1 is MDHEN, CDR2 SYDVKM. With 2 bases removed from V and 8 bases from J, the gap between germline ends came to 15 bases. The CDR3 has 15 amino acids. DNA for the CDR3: TGTGCCAGCAGTTTACAAACAGGGATGGGAGAAAAACTGTTTTTT. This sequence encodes CASSLQTGMGEKLFF.

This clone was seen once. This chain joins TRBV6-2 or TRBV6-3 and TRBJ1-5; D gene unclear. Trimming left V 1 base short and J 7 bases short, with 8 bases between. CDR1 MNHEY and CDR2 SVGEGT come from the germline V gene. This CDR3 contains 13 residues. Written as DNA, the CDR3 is TGTGCCAGCAGTTACTGGGTTGGGCAGCCCCAGCATTTT. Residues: CASSYWVGQPQHF.

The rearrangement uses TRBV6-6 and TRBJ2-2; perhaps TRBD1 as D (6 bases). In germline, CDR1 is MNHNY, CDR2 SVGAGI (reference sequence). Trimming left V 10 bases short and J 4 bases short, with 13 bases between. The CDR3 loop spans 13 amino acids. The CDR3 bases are TGTGCCACCACTACAGGGTTCACCGGGGAGCTGTTTTTT. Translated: CATTTGFTGELFF.

The CDR3 DNA is TGTGCCAGCAGCCCGAATTTGAGCGAGCAGTACGTC. Translation: CASSPNLSEQYV. The V call is TRBV7-9, the J call TRBJ2-7; no definite D call. The CDR3 contains 12 residues. Germline CDR1 SEHNR, CDR2 FQNEAQ (reference sequence). Trimming shortened V by 5 bases and J by 6 bases, and 11 bases separated the two germline ends.

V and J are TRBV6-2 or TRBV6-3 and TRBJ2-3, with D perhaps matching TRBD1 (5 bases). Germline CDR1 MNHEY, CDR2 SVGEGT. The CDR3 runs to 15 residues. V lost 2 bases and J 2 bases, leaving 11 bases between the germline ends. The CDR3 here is CASSYSDSSTDTQYF. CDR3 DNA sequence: TGTGCCAGCAGTTACAGCGACAGCTCCACAGATACGCAGTATTTT.

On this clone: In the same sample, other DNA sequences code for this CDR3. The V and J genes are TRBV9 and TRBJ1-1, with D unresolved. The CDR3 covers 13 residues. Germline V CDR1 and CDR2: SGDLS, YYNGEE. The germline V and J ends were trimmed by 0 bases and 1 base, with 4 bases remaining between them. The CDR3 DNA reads TGTGCCAGCAGCGTAGAAGGGAACACTGAAGCTTTCTTT. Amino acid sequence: CASSVEGNTEAFF.

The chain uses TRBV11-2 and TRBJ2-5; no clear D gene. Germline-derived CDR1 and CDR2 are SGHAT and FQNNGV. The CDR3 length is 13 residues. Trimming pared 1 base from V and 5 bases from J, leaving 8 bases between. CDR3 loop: CASSLAIGETQYF. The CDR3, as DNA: TGTGCCAGCAGCTTAGCAATCGGGGAGACCCAGTACTTC.

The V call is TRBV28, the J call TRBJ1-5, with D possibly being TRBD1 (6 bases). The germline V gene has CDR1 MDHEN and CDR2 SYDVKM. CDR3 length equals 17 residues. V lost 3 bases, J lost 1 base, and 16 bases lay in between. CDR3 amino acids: CASSFQGGAGSNQPQHF. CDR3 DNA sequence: TGTGCCAGCAGTTTCCAAGGGGGGGCTGGGAGCAATCAGCCCCAGCATTTT. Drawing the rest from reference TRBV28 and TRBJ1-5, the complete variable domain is DVKVTQSSRYLVKRTGEKVFLECVQDMDHENMFWYRQDPGLGLRLIYFSYDVKMKEKGDIPEGYSVSREKKERFSLILESASTNQTSMYLCASSFQGGAGSNQPQHFGDGTRLSIL.

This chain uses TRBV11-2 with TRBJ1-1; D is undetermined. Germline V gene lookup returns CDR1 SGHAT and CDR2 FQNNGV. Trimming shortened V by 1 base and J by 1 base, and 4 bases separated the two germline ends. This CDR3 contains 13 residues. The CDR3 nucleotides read TGTGCCAGCAGCTTAGTTCCGAACACTGAAGCTTTCTTT. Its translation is CASSLVPNTEAFF.

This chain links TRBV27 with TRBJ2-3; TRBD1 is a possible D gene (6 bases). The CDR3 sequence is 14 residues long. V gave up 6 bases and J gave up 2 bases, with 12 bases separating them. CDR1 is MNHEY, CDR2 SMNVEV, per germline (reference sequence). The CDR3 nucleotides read TGTGCCAGCAGAAAAACAGGGACCACAGATACGCAGTATTTT. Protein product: CASRKTGTTDTQYF.

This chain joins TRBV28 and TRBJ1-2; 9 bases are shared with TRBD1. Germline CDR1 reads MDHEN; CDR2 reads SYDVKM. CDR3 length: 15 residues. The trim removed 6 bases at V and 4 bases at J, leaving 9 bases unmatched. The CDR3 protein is CASRTTGGGGYGYTF. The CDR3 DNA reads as TGTGCCAGCAGGACCACAGGGGGCGGCGGCTATGGCTACACCTTC.

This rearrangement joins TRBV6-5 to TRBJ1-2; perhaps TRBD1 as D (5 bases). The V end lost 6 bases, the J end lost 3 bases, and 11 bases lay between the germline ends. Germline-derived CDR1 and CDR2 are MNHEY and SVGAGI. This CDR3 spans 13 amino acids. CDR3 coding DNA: TGTGCCAGCAGCCGGGGACGGGACTATGGCTACACCTTC. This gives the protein CASSRGRDYGYTF.

Here the CDR3 reads CASSHPPTNEKLFF. In DNA form, the CDR3 reads TGTGCCAGCAGCCACCCGCCAACTAATGAAAAACTGTTTTTT. The chain carries TRBV7-9 and TRBJ1-4; D call uncertain. The CDR3 is 14 residues long. The V gene lost 5 bases and the J gene lost 0 bases, with 7 bases spanning the gap. The germline gives CDR1 SEHNR, CDR2 FQNEAQ (reference sequence).

In nucleotides, the CDR3 is TGTGCCAGCGCCTCCGGGACAGGGGAGACCCAGTACTTC. It encodes CASASGTGETQYF. The chain uses TRBV6-4 and TRBJ2-5; the match to TRBD1 covers 9 bases. From germline, CDR1 is MRHNA and CDR2 SNTAGT. The J segment lost 5 bases and the V segment lost 8 bases, leaving 6 bases of the junction unmatched. The CDR3 extends over 13 amino acids.

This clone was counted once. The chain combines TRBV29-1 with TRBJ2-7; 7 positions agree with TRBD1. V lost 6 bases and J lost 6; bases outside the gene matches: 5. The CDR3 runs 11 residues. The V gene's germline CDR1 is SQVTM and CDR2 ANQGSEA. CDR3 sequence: CSVKGGGEQYV. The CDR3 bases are TGCAGCGTCAAAGGGGGCGGCGAGCAGTACGTC.

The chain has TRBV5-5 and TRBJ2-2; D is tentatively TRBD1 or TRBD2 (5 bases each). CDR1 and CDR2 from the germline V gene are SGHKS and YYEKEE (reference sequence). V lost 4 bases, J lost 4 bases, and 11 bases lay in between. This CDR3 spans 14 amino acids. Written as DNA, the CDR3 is TGTGCCAGCAGCCCGTTGGGGACCACCGGGGAGCTGTTTTTT. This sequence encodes CASSPLGTTGELFF.

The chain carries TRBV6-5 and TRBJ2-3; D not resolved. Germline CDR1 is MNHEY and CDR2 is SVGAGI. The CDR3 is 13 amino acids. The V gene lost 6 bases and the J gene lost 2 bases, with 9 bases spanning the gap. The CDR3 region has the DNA TGTGCCAGCAGCCTTGATTCCACAGATACGCAGTATTTT. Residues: CASSLDSTDTQYF.

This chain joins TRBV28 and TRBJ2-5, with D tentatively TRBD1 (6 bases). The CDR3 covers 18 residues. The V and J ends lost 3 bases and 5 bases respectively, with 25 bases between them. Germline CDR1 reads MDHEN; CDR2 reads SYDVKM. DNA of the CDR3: TGTGCCAGCAGTTTCCCAGACCCCCGGGACCAAAGGGGGGAGACCCAGTACTTC. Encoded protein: CASSFPDPRDQRGETQYF.

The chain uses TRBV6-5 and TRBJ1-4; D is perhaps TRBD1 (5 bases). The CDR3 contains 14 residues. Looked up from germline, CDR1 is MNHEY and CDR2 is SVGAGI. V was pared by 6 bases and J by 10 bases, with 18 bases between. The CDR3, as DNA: TGTGCCAGCAGACAACCGGGGCCCCTGGGAAAACTGTTTTTT. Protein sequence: CASRQPGPLGKLFF.

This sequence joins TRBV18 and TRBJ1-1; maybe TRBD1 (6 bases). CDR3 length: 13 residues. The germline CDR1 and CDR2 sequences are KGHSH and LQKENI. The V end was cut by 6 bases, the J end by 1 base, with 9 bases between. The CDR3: CASSDSPNTEAFF. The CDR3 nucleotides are TGTGCCAGCTCGGACAGCCCGAACACTGAAGCTTTCTTT.

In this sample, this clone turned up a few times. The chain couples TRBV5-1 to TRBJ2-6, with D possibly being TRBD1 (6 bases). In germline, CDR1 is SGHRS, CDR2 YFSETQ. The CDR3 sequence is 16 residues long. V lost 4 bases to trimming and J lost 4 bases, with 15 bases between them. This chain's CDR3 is CASSGEQGSGANVLTF. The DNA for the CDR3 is TGCGCCAGCAGCGGTGAACAGGGTTCCGGGGCCAACGTCCTGACTTTC.

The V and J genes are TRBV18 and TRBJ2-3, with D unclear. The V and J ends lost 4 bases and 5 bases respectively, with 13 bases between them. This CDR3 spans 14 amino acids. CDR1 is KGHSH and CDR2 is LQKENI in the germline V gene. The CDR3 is CASSRDTTGDTQYF. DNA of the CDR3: TGTGCCAGCTCACGAGACACTACGGGAGATACGCAGTATTTT. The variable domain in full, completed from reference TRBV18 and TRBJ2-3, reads NAGVMQNPRHLVRRRGQEARLRCSPMKGHSHVYWYRQLPEEGLKFMVYLQKENIIDESGMPKERFSAEFPKEGPSILRIQQVVRGDSAAYFCASSRDTTGDTQYFGPGTRLTVL.

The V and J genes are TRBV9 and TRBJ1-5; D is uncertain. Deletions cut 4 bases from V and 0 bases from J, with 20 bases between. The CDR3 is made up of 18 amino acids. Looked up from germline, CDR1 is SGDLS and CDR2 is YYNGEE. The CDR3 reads CASSQRSPLKPSNQPQHF. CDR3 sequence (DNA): TGTGCCAGCAGCCAAAGGTCCCCCCTTAAGCCTAGCAATCAGCCCCAGCATTTT.

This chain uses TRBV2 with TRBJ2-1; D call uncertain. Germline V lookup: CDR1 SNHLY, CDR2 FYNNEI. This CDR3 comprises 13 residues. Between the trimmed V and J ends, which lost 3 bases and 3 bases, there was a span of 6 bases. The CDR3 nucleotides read TGTGCCAGCAGTGACTTCTTCTACAATGAGCAGTTCTTC. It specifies CASSDFFYNEQFF.

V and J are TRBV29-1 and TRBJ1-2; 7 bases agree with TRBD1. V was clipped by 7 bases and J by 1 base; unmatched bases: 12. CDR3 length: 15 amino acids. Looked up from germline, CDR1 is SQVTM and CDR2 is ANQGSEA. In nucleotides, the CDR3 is TGCAGCGCTATCCGTACGGGACAGAATAACTATGGCTACACCTTC. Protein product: CSAIRTGQNNYGYTF.